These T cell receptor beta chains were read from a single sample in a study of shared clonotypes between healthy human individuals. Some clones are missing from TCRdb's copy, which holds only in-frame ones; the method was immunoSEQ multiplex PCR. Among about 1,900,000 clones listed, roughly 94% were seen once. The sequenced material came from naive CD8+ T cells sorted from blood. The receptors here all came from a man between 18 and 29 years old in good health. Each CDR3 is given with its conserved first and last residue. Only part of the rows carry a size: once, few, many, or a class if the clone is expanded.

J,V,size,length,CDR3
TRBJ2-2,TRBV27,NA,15,CASSDRDGNTGELFF
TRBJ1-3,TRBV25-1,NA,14,CASSELGSGNTIYF
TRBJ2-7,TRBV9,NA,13,CASSSGDTYEQYF
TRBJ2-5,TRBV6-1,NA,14,CASSDLQGFETQYF
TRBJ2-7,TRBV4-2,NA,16,CASSQEGGLAVYEQYF
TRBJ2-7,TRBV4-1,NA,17,CASSQEETRQGSYEQYF
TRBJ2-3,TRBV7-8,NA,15,CASSVSSRGTDTQYF
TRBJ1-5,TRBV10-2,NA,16,CASSPGTGGPYQPQHF
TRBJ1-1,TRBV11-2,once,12,CASSLRNTEAFF
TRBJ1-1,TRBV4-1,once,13,CASSSEPRDNPFF
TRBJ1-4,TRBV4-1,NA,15,CASSPGTGDLEKLFF
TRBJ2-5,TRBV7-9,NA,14,CASLEADGEETQYF
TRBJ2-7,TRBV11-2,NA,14,CASSLDRTVYEQYF
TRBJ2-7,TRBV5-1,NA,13,CASSLMAAYEQYF
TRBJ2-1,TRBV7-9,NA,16,CASSRGRGRSYNEQFF
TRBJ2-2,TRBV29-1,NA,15,CSVVFRGKNTGELFF
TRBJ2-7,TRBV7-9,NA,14,CASSLVSGSPEQYF